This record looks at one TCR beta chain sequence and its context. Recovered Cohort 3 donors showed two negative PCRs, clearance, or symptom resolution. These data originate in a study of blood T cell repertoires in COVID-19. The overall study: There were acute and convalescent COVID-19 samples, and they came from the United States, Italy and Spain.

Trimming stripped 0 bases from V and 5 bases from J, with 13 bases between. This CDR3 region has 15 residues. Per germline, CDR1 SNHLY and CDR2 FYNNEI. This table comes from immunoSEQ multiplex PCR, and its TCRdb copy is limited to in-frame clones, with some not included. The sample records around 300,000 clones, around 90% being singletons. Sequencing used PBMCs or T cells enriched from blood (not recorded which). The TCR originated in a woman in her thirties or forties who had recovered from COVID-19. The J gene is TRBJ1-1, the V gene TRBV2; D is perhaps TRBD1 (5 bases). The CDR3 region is CASSEAPGVRTEAFF. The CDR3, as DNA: TGTGCCAGCAGTGAAGCGCCGGGGGTTAGGACTGAAGCTTTCTTT.